This record concerns one T cell receptor beta chain sequence. Its antigen is as yet unknown. This sample is drawn from a study of cytomegalovirus exposure and HLA in healthy donors. Overall study results and limits: For most TCR beta V segments, an earlier analysis put the productive rate at about 90% or about 30% of the time. For cytomegalovirus status, the classifier reportedly gave diagnoses with high specificity and sensitivity. Researchers catalogued about 150 TCR beta chains as cytomegalovirus-associated. Many donors shared some public TCRs, even though most TCR sequences were rare.

CDR1 and CDR2 from the germline V gene are SGHRS and YFSETQ. V was pared by 1 base and J by 1 base, with 3 bases of the junction left unmatched. The CDR3 has 15 residues. In the PCR, 60 Vbeta and 13 Jbeta primers were used. Sequenced by immunoSEQ multiplex PCR; TCRdb stores in-frame clones only, minus some. The profile covers over 150,000 clones, with 70% to 85% appearing a single time and about 4.5% taken by the ten largest. The chain joins TRBV5-1 to TRBJ2-3; 7 bases are a match to TRBD2. The source is a man aged 40-49 years in good health and CMV-seronegative. Sequences were obtained from PBMCs. The DNA of the CDR3 is TGCGCCAGCAGCTTGAACGGACTAGGCACAGATACGCAGTATTTT. It translates to CASSLNGLGTDTQYF.